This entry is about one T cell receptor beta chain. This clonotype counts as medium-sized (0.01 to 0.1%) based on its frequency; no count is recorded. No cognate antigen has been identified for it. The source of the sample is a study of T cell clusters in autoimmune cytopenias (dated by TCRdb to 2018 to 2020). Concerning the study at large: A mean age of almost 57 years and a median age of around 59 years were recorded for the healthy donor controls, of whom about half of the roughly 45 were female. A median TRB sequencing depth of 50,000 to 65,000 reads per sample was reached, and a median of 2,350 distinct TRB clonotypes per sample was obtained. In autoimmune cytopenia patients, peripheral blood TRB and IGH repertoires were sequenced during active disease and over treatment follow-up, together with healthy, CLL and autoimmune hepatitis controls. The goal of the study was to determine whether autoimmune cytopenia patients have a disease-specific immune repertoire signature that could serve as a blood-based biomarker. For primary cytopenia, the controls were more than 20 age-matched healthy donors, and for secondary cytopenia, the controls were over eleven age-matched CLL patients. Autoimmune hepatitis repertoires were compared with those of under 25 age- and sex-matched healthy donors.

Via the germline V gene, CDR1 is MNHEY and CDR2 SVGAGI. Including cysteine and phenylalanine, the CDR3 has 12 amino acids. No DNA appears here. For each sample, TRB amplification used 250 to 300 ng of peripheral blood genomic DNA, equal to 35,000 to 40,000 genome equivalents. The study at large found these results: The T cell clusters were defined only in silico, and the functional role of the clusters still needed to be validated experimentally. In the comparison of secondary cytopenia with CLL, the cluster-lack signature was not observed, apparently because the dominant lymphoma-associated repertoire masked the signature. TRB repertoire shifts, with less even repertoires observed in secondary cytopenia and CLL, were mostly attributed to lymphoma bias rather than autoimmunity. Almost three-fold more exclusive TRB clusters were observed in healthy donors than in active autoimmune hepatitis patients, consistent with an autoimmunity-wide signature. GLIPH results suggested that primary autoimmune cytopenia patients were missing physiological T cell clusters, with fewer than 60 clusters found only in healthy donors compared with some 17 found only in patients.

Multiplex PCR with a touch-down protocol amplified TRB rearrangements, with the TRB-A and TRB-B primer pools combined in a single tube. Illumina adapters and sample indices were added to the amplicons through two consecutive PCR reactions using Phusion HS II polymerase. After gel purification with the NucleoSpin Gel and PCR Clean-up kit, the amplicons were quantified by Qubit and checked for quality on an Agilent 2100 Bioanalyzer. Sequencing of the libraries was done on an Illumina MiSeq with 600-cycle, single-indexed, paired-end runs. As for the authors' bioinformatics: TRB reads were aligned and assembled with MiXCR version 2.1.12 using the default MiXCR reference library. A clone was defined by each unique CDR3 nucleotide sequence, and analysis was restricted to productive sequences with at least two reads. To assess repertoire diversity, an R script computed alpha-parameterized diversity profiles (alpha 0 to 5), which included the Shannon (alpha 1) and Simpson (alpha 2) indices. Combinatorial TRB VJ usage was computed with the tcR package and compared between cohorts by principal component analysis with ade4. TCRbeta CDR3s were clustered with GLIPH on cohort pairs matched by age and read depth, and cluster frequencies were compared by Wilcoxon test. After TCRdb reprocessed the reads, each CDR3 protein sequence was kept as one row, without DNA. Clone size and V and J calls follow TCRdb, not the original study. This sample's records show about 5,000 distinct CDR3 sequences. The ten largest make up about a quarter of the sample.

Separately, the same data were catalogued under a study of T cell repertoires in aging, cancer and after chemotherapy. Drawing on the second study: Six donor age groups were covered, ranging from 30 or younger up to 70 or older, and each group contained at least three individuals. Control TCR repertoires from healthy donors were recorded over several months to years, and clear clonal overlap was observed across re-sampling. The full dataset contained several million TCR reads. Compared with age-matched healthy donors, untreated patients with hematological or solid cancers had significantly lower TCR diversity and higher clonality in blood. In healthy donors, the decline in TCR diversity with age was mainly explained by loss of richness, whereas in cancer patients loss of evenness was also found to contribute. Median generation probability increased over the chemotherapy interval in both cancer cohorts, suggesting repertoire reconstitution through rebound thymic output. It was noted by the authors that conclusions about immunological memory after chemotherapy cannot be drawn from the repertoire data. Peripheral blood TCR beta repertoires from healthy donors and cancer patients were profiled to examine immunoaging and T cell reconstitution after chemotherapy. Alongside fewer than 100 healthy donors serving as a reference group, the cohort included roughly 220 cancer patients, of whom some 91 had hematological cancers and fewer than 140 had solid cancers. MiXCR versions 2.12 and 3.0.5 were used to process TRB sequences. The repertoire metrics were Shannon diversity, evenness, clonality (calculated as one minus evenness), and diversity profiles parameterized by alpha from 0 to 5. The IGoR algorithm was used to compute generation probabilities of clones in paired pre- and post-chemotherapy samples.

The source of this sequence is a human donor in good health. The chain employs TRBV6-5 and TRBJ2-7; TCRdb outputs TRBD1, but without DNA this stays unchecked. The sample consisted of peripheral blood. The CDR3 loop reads CASSTGTGVQYF.